These 32 T cell receptor beta chains originate from one sample sequenced in a study of shared clonotypes between healthy human individuals. Here immunoSEQ multiplex PCR was the method, and the copy in TCRdb shows in-frame clones only, minus some. The data show hundreds of thousands of clones, around 78% seen once. The sample comprised memory CD4+ T cells sorted from blood. Subset in this sample: CD45RA-negative fraction. These receptor sequences come from a young woman in good health.

This chain joins TRBV5-8 and TRBJ2-6; TRBD1 matches at 7 bases. The CDR3 has 19 amino acids. The junction had 9 bases not matched to a gene; V was cut back by 0 bases and J by 0 bases. Germline V gives CDR1 SGHTS, CDR2 YDEGEE. CDR3 region: CASSLVLGGLSSGANVLTF. The CDR3 DNA sequence: TGTGCCAGCAGCTTGGTCTTAGGGGGCCTGAGCTCTGGGGCCAACGTCCTGACTTTC.

J is TRBJ2-5 and V is TRBV1; no DNA check was done on the table's D call, TRBD2. The closer fit of TRBJ2-7 to the DNA end suggests the J call may be wrong. TRBV1 corresponds to a pseudogene. The CDR3 contains 16 residues. The chain's CDR3 is CTSSRKSGTHPYEQYF. The CDR3 DNA reads TGCACCAGCAGCCGAAAGTCTGGGACTCATCCCTACGAGCAGTACTTC.

The chain carries TRBV28 and TRBJ2-5; D may be TRBD2 (6 bases). The CDR3 extends over 16 amino acids. Germline loops: CDR1 MDHEN, CDR2 SYDVKM. Trimming shortened V by 8 bases and J by 5 bases, and 24 bases separated the two germline ends. The CDR3 loop is CASGVSSYYGGETQYF. The CDR3 DNA is TGTGCCAGCGGGGTCAGCTCTTACTATGGAGGGGAGACCCAGTACTTC.

The chain employs TRBV6-5 and TRBJ1-4; the D is unclear. CDR3 length: 13 amino acids. Germline CDR1 reads MNHEY; CDR2 reads SVGAGI. Deletions cut 6 bases from V and 8 bases from J, with 13 bases between. This CDR3 is CASRLTVGEKLFF. The DNA for the CDR3 is TGTGCCAGCAGACTAACAGTAGGAGAAAAACTGTTTTTT.

Details on this clone: Distinct nucleotide sequences in the sample also encode this CDR3. J is TRBJ1-3 and V is TRBV9, with D possibly TRBD1 on 5 matching bases. CDR3 length: 14 amino acids. Trimming removed 3 bases at V and 1 base at J, with 8 bases between. Germline V lookup: CDR1 SGDLS, CDR2 YYNGEE. The CDR3 reads CASSGRGSGNTIYF. The CDR3 bases are TGTGCCAGCAGCGGAAGGGGATCTGGAAACACCATATATTTT.

On this clone: It is likely a read error: a sequence one base away is far more abundant. The same CDR3 can be traced to other DNA sequences in this sample. This chain uses TRBV5-4 with TRBJ2-3; 12 bases line up with TRBD2. V shed 0 bases, J shed 6 bases, and the junction held 2 bases outside the gene matches. The CDR3 is 15 residues long. CDR1 SGHNT and CDR2 YYREEE come from the germline V gene (reference sequence). The CDR3 DNA sequence: TGTGCCAGCAGCTTGGGACTAGCGGGAGCTGATACGCAGTATTTT. Its translation is CASSLGLAGADTQYF.

The chain is built from TRBV7-9 and TRBJ2-7; weak D call: TRBD1 (6 bases). CDR3 length: 13 residues. Germline CDR1 is SEHNR and CDR2 is FQNEAQ (reference sequence). V was shortened by 5 bases and J by 5 bases, with 13 bases between the two germline ends. CDR3 in DNA: TGTGCCAGCAGCCCTGGGACACCAGACGAGCAGTACTTC. This translates into CASSPGTPDEQYF.

This clone was found a few times. The chain employs TRBV7-3 and TRBJ2-1, with TRBD1 matching 8 bases. The trim removed 4 bases at V and 10 bases at J, leaving 6 bases unmatched. This CDR3 has 13 residues. Germline V gene lookup returns CDR1 SGHTA and CDR2 FQGTGA. The CDR3 is CASSSGTGLEQFF. The CDR3 DNA is TGTGCCAGCAGCTCCGGGACAGGTTTGGAGCAGTTCTTC.

This clone was recorded only once. The rearrangement uses TRBV28 and TRBJ2-7; 7 bases are a match to TRBD1. The CDR3 has 15 residues. The V and J ends lost 4 bases and 0 bases, in that order; junction bases with no gene match: 6. The germline V gene has CDR1 MDHEN and CDR2 SYDVKM. In DNA form, the CDR3 reads TGTGCCAGCAGTTCAGGGACAGCAGCCTCCTACGAGCAGTACTTC. Residues: CASSSGTAASYEQYF.

The rearrangement uses TRBV6-5 and TRBJ2-5; D ambiguous. Germline values: CDR1 MNHEY, CDR2 SVGAGI. Trimming removed 2 bases from V and 5 bases from J, with 6 bases in between. This CDR3 has 12 amino acids. CDR3: CASSYVHETQYF. The CDR3 coding sequence is TGTGCCAGCAGTTACGTGCATGAGACCCAGTACTTC.

The table lists this clone with a few counts. The CDR3 loop reads CASSGLPGEGRRHNEQFF. The CDR3 bases are TGTGCCAGCAGTGGGCTCCCTGGGGAGGGGCGGAGGCACAATGAGCAGTTCTTC. This rearrangement joins TRBV2 to TRBJ2-1, with 7 bases that match TRBD2. V was pared by 4 bases and J by 5 bases, with 17 bases of the junction left unmatched. CDR3 length: 18 residues. Germline CDR1 is SNHLY and CDR2 is FYNNEI.

Details on this clone: Germline and junction disagree at one end, which may indicate a read error. This chain connects TRBV2 to TRBJ2-5, with 13 nucleotides matching TRBD2. Looked up from germline, CDR1 is SNHLY and CDR2 is FYNNEI. This CDR3 has 16 amino acids. CDR3 protein: CASTVGGLAGLETQYF. CDR3 bases: TGTGCGAGCACGGTCGGGGGACTAGCGGGATTAGAGACCCAGTACTTC.

This clone was found many times. The sample carries other DNA sequences with the same CDR3. The rearrangement uses TRBV10-3 and TRBJ1-1; D may be TRBD1 (5 bases). Germline V gene data show CDR1 as ENHRY and CDR2 as SYGVKD. The CDR3 loop spans 14 amino acids. Trimming left V 0 bases short and J 5 bases short, with 10 bases between. The CDR3 region has the DNA TGTGCCATCAGTGAGTCAGGGGCGGGGACTGAAGCTTTCTTT. It translates to CAISESGAGTEAFF.

The CDR3 nucleotides read TGTGCCAGCAGAATATCAGGGGTTGGGGCAGATACGCAGTATTTT. This codes for CASRISGVGADTQYF. The V gene is TRBV6-6, the J gene TRBJ2-3, with TRBD1 as a possible D gene (6 bases). The CDR3 contains 15 residues. The ends were cut back, 6 bases at V and 4 bases at J, with 17 bases in the middle. Germline values: CDR1 MNHNY, CDR2 SVGAGI (reference sequence).

As regards this clone: A read error is possible here, since a much larger clone lies one base away. Other DNA variants within this sample encode the same CDR3. The chain recombines TRBV2 with TRBJ2-7; unclear D gene. This CDR3 is 11 amino acids long. Germline V gene data show CDR1 as SNHLY and CDR2 as FYNNEI. V gave up 3 bases and J gave up 1 base, with 1 base separating them. The CDR3 sequence: CASSDSYEQYF. The CDR3 bases are TGTGCCAGCAGTGATTCCTACGAGCAGTACTTC.

This chain joins TRBV6-6 and TRBJ1-5, with unresolved D. In germline, CDR1 is MNHNY, CDR2 SVGAGI (reference sequence). The CDR3 consists of 16 residues. The ends were cut back, 6 bases at V and 6 bases at J, with 21 bases in the middle. CDR3 coding DNA: TGTGCCAGCAGCCCTAATGATCAAGGCGGGCGTCAGCCCCAGCATTTT. Protein product: CASSPNDQGGRQPQHF.

This chain joins TRBV2 and TRBJ2-7; no clear D. The germline V gene has CDR1 SNHLY and CDR2 FYNNEI. V was cut by 3 bases and J by 2 bases, with 5 bases left in between. This CDR3 has 12 amino acids. Here the CDR3 reads CASSESAYEQYF. CDR3 nucleotide sequence: TGTGCCAGCAGTGAGTCAGCCTACGAGCAGTACTTC.

The rearrangement joins TRBV4-1 to TRBJ2-6; weak D call: TRBD1 (5 bases). Germline V gene data show CDR1 as MGHRA and CDR2 as YSYEKL. The CDR3 has 18 amino acids. Trimming cost V 0 bases and J 4 bases, with 16 bases left between them. The CDR3 coding sequence is TGCGCCAGCAGCCAAGATGTTTCTAGGGGTTCCGGGGCCAACGTCCTGACTTTC. Translated, it gives CASSQDVSRGSGANVLTF.

The chain joins TRBV14 to TRBJ1-2, with no clear D. Trimming took 1 base from V and 7 from J, leaving 10 bases between them. Germline V CDR1 and CDR2: SGHDN, FVKESK. The CDR3 runs 13 residues. Here the CDR3 reads CASSQVTLGGYTF. CDR3 coding DNA: TGTGCCAGCAGCCAAGTGACTTTAGGTGGCTACACCTTC.

This clone was seen more than once but under ten times. The rearrangement links TRBV2 to TRBJ1-5, with no clear D. Germline V gene lookup returns CDR1 SNHLY and CDR2 FYNNEI. Trimming removed 1 base at V and 5 bases at J, with 9 bases between. The CDR3 extends over 14 amino acids. The CDR3, as DNA: TGTGCCAGCAGTGAAGTGTACAGCGATCAGCCCCAGCATTTT. Protein product: CASSEVYSDQPQHF.

The sample holds a few counts of this clone. The chain employs TRBV10-3 and TRBJ2-2; D is possibly TRBD2 (6 bases). V lost 5 bases and J 3 bases, leaving 10 bases between the germline ends. Germline V gene lookup returns CDR1 ENHRY and CDR2 SYGVKD. The length of the CDR3 is 14 residues. CDR3 DNA sequence: TGTGCCATCAGTTCCAGGGACTACACCGGGGAGCTGTTTTTT. Residues: CAISSRDYTGELFF.

The V gene is TRBV11-3, the J gene TRBJ2-3, with D possibly matching TRBD2 (5 bases). The CDR3 extends over 16 amino acids. CDR1 SGHNT and CDR2 YENEEA come from the germline V gene. V lost 1 base, J lost 2 bases, and 13 bases lay in between. The CDR3 loop reads CASSLGGGLTTDTQYF. CDR3 in DNA: TGTGCCAGCAGCTTAGGGGGTGGACTTACCACAGATACGCAGTATTTT.

The chain uses TRBV28 and TRBJ1-5; maybe TRBD1 (6 bases). The V and J ends lost 3 bases and 5 bases respectively, with 14 bases between them. The CDR3 has 15 residues. Per the germline V gene, CDR1 is MDHEN and CDR2 is SYDVKM. DNA for the CDR3: TGTGCCAGCAGTTTCGGCGGGGGCGTGGATCAGCCCCAGCATTTT. As protein: CASSFGGGVDQPQHF.

The chain employs TRBV28 and TRBJ1-5; unclear D gene. The V end was cut by 6 bases, the J end by 2 bases, with 14 bases between. Germline V gene data show CDR1 as MDHEN and CDR2 as SYDVKM. The length of the CDR3 is 15 residues. In nucleotides, the CDR3 is TGTGCCAGCAGGCCTAGTGGGGTCCGCAATCAGCCCCAGCATTTT. Translating gives CASRPSGVRNQPQHF.

J is TRBJ1-1 and V is TRBV7-8; 9 bases fit TRBD1. This CDR3 has 12 residues. The V segment lost 5 bases and the J segment 11 bases; nucleotides outside the gene matches: 6. Germline V CDR1 and CDR2: SGHVS, FQNEAQ. In DNA, the CDR3 is TGTGCCAGCAGCGCGACAGGGGGAGCTGCTTTCTTT. Amino acids: CASSATGGAAFF.

The chain recombines TRBV19 with TRBJ1-1; D gene ambiguous. CDR1 is LNHDA and CDR2 is SQIVND in the germline V gene (reference sequence). Between the trimmed V and J ends, which lost 2 bases and 6 bases, there was a span of 10 bases. This CDR3 has 13 residues. The CDR3 is CASSIPGASEAFF. The CDR3 DNA reads TGTGCCAGTAGTATACCGGGAGCATCTGAAGCTTTCTTT.

V usage is TRBV6-1 and J usage is TRBJ2-1; D is unclear. This CDR3 spans 16 amino acids. Trimming cost V 1 base and J 10 bases, with 20 bases left between them. Germline assignment: CDR1 MNHNS and CDR2 SASEGT. This CDR3 is CASSEVSFGQAGEQFF. CDR3 nucleotide sequence: TGTGCCAGCAGTGAAGTCTCGTTTGGGCAGGCTGGAGAGCAGTTCTTC.

This clone came up a few times. The chain joins TRBV5-8 to TRBJ2-7, with 9 bases matching TRBD1. Losses at the gene ends were 4 bases for V and 2 bases for J; bases not matched to a gene: 7. The CDR3 length is 15 residues. Germline values: CDR1 SGHTS, CDR2 YDEGEE. The CDR3 bases are TGTGCCAGCAGCAGACCGGGACAGGGAGCCTACGAGCAGTACTTC. Translating gives CASSRPGQGAYEQYF. The variable domain in full, completed from reference TRBV5-8 and TRBJ2-7, reads EAGVTQSPTHLIKTRGQQATLRCSPISGHTSVYWYQQALGLGLQFLLWYDEGEERNRGNFPPRFSGRQFPNYSSELNVNALELEDSALYLCASSRPGQGAYEQYFGPGTRLTVT.

This clone has more than one count but fewer than ten. This chain links TRBV10-1 with TRBJ1-1; D gene uncertain. The germline CDR1 and CDR2 sequences are WNHNN and SYGVQD (reference sequence). The CDR3 sequence is 13 residues long. V dropped 0 bases and J dropped 4 bases, with 6 bases sitting between them. CDR3 loop: CASSESGSTEAFF. The CDR3 nucleotides read TGCGCCAGCAGTGAGTCGGGCAGCACTGAAGCTTTCTTT.

This chain connects TRBV2 to TRBJ1-4; D not resolved. CDR3 length: 14 residues. Looked up from germline, CDR1 is SNHLY and CDR2 is FYNNEI. Trimming left V 7 bases short and J 8 bases short, with 17 bases between. The CDR3 loop reads CASTASALGEKLFF. In DNA form, the CDR3 reads TGTGCCAGCACCGCATCAGCCCTAGGAGAAAAACTGTTTTTT.

The chain carries TRBV7-2 and TRBJ2-5, with 7 bases aligning to TRBD2. V was pared by 5 bases and J by 3 bases, with 3 bases of the junction left unmatched. CDR1 is SGHTA and CDR2 is FQGNSA in the germline V gene. There are 13 residues in the CDR3. The DNA of the CDR3 is TGTGCCAGCAGCCGGACTAGTGAAGAGACCCAGTACTTC. Its translation: CASSRTSEETQYF.

This rearrangement joins TRBV7-9 to TRBJ2-7; the match to TRBD1 covers 9 bases. CDR3 length: 15 amino acids. With V trimmed by 0 bases and J by 6 bases, 6 bases remained unmatched. Per germline, CDR1 SEHNR and CDR2 FQNEAQ (reference sequence). CDR3 in DNA: TGTGCCAGCAGCTTAGCCGGACAGGGGATTGGCGAGCAGTACTTC. Translating it yields CASSLAGQGIGEQYF.